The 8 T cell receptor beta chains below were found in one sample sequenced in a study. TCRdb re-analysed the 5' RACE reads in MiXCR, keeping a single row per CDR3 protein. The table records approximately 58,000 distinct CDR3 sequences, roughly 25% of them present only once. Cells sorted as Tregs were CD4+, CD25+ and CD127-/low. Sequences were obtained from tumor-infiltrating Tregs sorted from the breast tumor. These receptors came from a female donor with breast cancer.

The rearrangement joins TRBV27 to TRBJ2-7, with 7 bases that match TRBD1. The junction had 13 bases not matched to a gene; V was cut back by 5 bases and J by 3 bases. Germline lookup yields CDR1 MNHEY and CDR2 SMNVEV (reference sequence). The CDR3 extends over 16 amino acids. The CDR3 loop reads CASSLSPPGTDYEQYF. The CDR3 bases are TGTGCCAGCAGTCTTTCTCCCCCCGGGACAGACTACGAGCAGTACTTC.

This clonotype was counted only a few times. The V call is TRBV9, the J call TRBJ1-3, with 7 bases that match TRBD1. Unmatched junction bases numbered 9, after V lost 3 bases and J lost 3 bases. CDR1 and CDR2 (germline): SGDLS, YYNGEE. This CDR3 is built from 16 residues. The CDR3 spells CASSASGTDDGNTIYF. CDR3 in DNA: TGTGCCAGCAGCGCATCCGGGACAGATGATGGAAACACCATATATTTT.

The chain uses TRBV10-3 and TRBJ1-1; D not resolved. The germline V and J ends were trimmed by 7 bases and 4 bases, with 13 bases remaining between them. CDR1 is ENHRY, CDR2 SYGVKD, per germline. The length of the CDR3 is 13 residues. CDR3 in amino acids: CAIMGGLSTEAFF. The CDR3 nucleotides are TGTGCCATCATGGGCGGGTTGAGCACTGAAGCTTTCTTT.

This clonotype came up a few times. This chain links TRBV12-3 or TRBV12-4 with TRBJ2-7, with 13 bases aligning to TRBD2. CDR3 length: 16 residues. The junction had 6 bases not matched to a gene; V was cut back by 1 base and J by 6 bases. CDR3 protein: CASSLGTSGSRGEQYF. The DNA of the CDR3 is TGTGCCAGCAGTTTAGGGACTAGCGGGAGCAGAGGCGAGCAGTACTTC.

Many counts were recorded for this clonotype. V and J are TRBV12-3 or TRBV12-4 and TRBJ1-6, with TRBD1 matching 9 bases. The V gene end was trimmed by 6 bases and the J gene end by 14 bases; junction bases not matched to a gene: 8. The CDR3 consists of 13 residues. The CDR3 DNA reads TGTGCCAGCAGGTCGGGGACAGGGATATCCCTCCACTTT. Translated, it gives CASRSGTGISLHF.

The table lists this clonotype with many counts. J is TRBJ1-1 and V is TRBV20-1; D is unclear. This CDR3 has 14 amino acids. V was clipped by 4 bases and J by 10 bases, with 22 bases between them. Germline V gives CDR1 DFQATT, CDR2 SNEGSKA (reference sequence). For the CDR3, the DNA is TGCAGTGCTACCCAGGTACTCTCCGCTTTGGGAGCTTTCTTT. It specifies CSATQVLSALGAFF.

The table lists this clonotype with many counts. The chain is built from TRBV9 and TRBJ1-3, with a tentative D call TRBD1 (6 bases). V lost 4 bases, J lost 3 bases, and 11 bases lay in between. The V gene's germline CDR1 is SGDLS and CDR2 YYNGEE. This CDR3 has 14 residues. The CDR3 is CASSPGQNGNTIYF. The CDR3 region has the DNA TGTGCCAGCAGCCCAGGACAGAATGGAAACACCATATATTTT.

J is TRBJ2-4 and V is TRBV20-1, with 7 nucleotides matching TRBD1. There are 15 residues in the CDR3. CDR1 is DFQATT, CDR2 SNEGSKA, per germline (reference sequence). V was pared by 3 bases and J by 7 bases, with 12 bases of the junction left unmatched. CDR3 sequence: CSARSWRTGVNIQYF. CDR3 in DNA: TGCAGTGCTAGGTCATGGCGGACAGGAGTTAACATTCAGTACTTC.